The present entry profiles one T cell receptor (beta chain) with its context. The data are from a study of T cell changes during pregnancy in multiple sclerosis. The CDR3 extends over 15 amino acids. CDR1 and CDR2 (germline): SGHKS, YYEKEE (reference sequence). J lost 2 bases, V lost 0 bases, and 3 bases had no gene match. TCRdb's copy holds only in-frame clones and misses some; the assay was immunoSEQ multiplex PCR. The table includes 89,000 or so clones, approximately 91% detected once. This material consisted of PBMCs, taken in the first trimester of pregnancy. The chain has TRBV5-5 and TRBJ1-2; 8 bases align to TRBD1. The source is a female donor in good health, serving as a control in a pregnancy study. Some clones in this sample may be carry-over from other donors' samples. CDR3 nucleotide sequence: TGTGCCAGCAGCTTGGCAGGGGGCGGGAACTATGGCTACACCTTC. Translation gives CASSLAGGGNYGYTF. The full variable domain, rest sourced from reference TRBV5-5 and TRBJ1-2, is DAGVTQSPTHLIKTRGQQVTLRCSPISGHKSVSWYQQVLGQGPQFIFQYYEKEERGRGNFPDRFSARQFPNYSSELNVNALLLGDSALYLCASSLAGGGNYGYTFGSGTRLTVV.